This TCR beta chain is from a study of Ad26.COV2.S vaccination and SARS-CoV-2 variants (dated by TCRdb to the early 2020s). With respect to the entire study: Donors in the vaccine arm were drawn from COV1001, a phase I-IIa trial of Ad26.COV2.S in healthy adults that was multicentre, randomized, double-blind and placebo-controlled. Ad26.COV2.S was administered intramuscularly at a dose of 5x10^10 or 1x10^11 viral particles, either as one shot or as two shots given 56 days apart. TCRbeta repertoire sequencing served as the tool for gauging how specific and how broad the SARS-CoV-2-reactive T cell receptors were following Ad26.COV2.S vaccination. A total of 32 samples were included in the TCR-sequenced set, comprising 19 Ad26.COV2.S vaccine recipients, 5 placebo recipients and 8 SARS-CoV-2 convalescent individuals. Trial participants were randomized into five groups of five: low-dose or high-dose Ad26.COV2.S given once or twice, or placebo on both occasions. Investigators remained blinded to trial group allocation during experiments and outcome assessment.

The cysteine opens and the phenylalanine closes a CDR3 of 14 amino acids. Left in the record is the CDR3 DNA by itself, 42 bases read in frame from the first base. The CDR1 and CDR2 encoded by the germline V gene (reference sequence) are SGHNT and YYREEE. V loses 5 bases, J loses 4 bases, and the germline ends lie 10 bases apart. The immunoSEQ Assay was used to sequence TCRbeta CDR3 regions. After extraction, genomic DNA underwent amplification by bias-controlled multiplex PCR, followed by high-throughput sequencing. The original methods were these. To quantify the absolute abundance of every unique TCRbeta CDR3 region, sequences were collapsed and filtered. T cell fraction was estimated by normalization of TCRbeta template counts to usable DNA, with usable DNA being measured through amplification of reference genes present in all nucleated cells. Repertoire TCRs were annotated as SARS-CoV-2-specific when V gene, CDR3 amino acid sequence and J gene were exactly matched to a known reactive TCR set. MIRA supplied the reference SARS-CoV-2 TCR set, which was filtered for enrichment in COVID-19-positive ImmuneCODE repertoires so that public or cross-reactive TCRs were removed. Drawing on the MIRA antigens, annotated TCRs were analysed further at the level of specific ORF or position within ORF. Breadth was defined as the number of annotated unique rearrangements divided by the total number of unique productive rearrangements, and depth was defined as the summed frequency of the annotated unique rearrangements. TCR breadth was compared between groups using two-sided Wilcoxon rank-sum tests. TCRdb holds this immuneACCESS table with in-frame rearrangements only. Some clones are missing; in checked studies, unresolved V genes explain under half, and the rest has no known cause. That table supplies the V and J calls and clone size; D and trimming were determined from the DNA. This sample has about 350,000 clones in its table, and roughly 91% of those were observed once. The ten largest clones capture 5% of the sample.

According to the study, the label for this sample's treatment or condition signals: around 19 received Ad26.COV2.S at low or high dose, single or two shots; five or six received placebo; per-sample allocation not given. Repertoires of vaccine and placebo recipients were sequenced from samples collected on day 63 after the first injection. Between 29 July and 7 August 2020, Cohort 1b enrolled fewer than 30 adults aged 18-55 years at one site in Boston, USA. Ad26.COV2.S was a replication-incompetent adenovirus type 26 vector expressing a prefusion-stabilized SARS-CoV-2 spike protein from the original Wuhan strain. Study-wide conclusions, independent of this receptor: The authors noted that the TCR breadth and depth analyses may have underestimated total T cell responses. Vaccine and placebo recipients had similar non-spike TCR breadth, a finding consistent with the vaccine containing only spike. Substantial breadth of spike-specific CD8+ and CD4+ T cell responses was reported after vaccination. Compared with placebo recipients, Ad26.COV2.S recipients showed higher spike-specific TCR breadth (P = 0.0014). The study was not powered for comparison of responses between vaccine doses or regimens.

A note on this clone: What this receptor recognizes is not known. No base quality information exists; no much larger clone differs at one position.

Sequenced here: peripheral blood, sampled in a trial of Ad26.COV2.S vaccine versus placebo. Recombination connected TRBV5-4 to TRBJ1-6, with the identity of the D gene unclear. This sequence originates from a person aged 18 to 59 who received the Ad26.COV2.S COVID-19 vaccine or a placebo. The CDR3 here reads CASRHKEYNSPLHF. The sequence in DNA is TGTGCCAGCAGACACAAGGAATATAATTCACCCCTCCACTTT.